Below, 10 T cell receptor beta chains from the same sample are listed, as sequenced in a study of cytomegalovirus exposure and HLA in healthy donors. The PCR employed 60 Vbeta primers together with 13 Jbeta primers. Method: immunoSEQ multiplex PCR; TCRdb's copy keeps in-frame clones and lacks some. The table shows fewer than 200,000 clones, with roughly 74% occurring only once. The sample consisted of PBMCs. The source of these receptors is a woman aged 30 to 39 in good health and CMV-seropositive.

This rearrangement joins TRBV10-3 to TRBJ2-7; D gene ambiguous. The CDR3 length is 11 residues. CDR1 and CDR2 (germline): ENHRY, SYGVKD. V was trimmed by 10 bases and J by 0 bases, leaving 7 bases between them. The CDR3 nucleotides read TGTGCCACCGCGAACTCCTACGAGCAGTACTTC. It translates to CATANSYEQYF.

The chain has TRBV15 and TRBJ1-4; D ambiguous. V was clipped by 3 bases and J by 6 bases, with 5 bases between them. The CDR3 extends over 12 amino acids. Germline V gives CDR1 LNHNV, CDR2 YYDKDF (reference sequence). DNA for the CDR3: TGTGCCACCAGCAGGCTACATGAAAAACTGTTTTTT. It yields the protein CATSRLHEKLFF.

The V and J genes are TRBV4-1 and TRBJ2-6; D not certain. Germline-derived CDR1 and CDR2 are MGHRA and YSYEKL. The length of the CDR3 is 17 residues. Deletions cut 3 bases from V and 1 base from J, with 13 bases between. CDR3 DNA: TGCGCCAGCAGCCAGGCCTGGCAGGATTCTGGGGCCAACGTCCTGACTTTC. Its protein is CASSQAWQDSGANVLTF.

DNA of the CDR3: TGTGCCAGCAGCTGGACAGGGTCCGGGGAGCTGTTTTTT. Residues: CASSWTGSGELFF. The chain combines TRBV11-2 with TRBJ2-2, with 8 bases identical to TRBD1. The CDR3 extends over 13 amino acids. J gave up 6 bases and V 4 bases, and 1 base lay outside the gene matches. Germline V lookup: CDR1 SGHAT, CDR2 FQNNGV.

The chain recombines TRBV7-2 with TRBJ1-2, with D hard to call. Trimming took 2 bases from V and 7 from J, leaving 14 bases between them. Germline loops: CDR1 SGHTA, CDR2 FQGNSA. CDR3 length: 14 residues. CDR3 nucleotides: TGTGCCAGCAGCTTACACGAACAGAGCCTTGGCTACACCTTC. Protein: CASSLHEQSLGYTF.

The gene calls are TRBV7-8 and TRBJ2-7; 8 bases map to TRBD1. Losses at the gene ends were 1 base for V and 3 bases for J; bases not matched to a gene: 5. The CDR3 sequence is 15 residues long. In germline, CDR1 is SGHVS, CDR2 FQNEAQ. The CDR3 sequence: CASSLGRTGNYEQYF. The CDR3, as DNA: TGTGCCAGCAGCTTAGGAAGGACAGGGAACTACGAGCAGTACTTC.

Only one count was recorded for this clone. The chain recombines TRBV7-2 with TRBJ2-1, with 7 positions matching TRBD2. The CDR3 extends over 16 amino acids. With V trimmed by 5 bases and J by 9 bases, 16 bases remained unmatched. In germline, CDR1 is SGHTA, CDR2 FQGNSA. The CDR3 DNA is TGTGCCAGCAGCCCCGGCTACGGCGGGAGATGGAGTGAGCAGTTCTTC. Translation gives CASSPGYGGRWSEQFF.

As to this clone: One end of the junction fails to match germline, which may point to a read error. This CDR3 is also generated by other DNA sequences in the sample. DNA of the CDR3: TGCGCCAGCAGTTATTTTGAGGGGAACACTGAAGCTTTCTTT. Protein sequence: CASSYFEGNTEAFF. The chain joins TRBV6-6 to TRBJ1-1, with D uncertain. The CDR3 runs 14 residues. The germline V gene has CDR1 MNHNY and CDR2 SVGAGI (reference sequence).

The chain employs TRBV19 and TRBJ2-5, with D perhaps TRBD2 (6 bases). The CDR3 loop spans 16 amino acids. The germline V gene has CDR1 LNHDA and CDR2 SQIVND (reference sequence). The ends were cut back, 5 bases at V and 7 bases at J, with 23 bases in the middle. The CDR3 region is CASSPDHKIGRTTQYF. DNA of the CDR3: TGTGCCAGTAGTCCAGATCATAAGATTGGGAGGACGACCCAGTACTTC.

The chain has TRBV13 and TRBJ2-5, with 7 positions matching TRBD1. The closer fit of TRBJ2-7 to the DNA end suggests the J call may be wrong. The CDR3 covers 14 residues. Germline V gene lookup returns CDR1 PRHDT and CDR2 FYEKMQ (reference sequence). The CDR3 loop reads CASSPGQSSYEQYF. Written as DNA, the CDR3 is TGTGCCAGCAGCCCGGGACAGAGCTCCTACGAGCAGTACTTC.